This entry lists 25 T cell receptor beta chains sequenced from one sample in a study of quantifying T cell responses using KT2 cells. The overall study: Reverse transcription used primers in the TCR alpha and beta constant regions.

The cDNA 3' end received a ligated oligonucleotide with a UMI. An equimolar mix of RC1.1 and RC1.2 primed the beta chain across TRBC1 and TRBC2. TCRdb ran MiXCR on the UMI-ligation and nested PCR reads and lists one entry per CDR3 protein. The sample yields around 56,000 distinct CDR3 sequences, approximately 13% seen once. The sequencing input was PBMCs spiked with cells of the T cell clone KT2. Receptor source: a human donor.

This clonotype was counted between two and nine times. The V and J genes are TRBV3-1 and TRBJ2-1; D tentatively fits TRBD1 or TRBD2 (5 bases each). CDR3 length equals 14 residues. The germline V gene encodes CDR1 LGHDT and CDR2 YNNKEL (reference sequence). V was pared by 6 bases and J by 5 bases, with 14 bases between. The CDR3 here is CASSFRGVHNEQFF. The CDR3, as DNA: TGTGCCAGCAGTTTTAGGGGAGTCCACAATGAGCAGTTCTTC.

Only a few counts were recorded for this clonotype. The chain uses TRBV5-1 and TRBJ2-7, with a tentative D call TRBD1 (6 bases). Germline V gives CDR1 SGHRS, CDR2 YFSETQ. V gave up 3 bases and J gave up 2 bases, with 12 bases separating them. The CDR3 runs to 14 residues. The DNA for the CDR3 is TGCGCCAGCAGCTGGATCAGGGGCACCTACGAGCAGTACTTC. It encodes CASSWIRGTYEQYF.

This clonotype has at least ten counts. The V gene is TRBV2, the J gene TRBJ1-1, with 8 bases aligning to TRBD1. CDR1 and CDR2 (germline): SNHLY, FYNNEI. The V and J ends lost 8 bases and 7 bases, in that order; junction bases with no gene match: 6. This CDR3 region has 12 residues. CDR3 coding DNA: TGTGCCAGCTTGGCAGGGGGCGTTGAAGCTTTCTTT. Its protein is CASLAGGVEAFF.

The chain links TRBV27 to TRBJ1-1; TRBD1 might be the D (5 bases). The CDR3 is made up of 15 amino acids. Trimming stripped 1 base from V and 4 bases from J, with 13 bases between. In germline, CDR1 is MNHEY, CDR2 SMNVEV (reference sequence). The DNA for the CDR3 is TGTGCCAGCAGTTTATATGGGGACCGTGGCACTGAAGCTTTCTTT. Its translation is CASSLYGDRGTEAFF.

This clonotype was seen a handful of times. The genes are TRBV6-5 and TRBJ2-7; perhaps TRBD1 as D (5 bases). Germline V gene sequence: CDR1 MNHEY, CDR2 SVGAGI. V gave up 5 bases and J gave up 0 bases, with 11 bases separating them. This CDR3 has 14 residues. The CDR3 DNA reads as TGTGCCAGCAGTCCCGGACATTTCTCCTACGAGCAGTACTTC. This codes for CASSPGHFSYEQYF.

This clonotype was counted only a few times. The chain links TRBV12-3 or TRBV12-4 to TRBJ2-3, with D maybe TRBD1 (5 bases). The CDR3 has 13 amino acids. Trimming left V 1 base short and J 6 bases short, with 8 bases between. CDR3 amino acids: CASSLGTYDTQYF. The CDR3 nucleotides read TGTGCCAGCAGTTTAGGGACATACGATACGCAGTATTTT.

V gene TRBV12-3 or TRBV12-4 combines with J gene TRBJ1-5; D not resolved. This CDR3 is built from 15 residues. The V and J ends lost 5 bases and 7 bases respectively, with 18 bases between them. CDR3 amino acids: CASSPSRGGGQPQHF. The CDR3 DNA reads TGTGCCAGCAGTCCTTCTCGAGGAGGAGGACAGCCCCAGCATTTT.

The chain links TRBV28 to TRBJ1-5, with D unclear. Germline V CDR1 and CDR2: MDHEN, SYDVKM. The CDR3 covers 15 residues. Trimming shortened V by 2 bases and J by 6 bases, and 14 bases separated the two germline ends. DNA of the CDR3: TGTGCCAGCAGTTTAGCTGCGGGTTGGAGTCAGCCCCAGCATTTT. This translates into CASSLAAGWSQPQHF.

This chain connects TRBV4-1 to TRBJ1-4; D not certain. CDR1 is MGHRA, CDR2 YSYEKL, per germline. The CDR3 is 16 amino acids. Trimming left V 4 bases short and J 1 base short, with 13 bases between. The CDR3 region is CASSPRRVETNEKLFF. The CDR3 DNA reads TGCGCCAGCAGCCCACGAAGGGTTGAAACTAATGAAAAACTGTTTTTT.

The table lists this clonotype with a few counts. For the CDR3, the DNA is TGTGCCAGCAGCTCTGTGAGCAATCAGCCCCAGCATTTT. Translating gives CASSSVSNQPQHF. The chain joins TRBV7-2 to TRBJ1-5; D ambiguous. CDR3 length: 13 amino acids. V shed 4 bases and J shed 1 base, with 5 bases lying between them. Per the germline V gene, CDR1 is SGHTA and CDR2 is FQGNSA.

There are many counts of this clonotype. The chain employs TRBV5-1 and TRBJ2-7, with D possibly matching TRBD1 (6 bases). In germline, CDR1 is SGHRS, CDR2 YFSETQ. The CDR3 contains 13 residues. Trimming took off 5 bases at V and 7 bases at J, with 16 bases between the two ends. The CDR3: CASSDRTVREQYF. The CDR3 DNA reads TGCGCCAGCAGTGACAGGACGGTTCGGGAGCAGTACTTC.

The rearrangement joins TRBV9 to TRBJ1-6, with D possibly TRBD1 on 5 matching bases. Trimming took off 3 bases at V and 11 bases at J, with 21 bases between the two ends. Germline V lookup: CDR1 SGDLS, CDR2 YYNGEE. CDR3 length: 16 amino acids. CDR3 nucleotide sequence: TGTGCCAGCAGCGCCAGCGGGGGGGGGGACCAAACACCCCTCCACTTT. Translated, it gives CASSASGGGDQTPLHF.

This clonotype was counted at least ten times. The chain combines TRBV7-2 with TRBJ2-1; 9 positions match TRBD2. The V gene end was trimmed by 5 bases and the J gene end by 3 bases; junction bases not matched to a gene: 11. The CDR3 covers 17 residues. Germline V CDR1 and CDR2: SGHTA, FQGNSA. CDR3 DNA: TGTGCCAGCAGCCCCATCCTTAGCGGGGGATTCTACAATGAGCAGTTCTTC. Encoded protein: CASSPILSGGFYNEQFF.

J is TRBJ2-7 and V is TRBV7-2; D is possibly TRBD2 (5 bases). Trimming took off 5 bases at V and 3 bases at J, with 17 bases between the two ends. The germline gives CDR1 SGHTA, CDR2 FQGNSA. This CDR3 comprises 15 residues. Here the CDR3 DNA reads TGTGCCAGCAGCCAGCGGACTCGCAAGGGCTACGAGCAGTACTTC. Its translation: CASSQRTRKGYEQYF.

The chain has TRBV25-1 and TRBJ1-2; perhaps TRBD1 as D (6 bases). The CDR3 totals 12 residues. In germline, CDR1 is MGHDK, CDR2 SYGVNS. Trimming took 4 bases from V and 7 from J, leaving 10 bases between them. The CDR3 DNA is TGTGCCAGCAGTGCCCCGGGGGCTGGCTACACCTTC. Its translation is CASSAPGAGYTF.

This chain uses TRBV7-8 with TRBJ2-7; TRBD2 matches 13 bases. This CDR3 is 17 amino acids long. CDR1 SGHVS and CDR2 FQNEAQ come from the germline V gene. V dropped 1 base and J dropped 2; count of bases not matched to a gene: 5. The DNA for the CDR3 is TGTGCCAGCAGCTTAGGAGTTGGGACTAGCGGGACCTACGAGCAGTACTTC. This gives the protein CASSLGVGTSGTYEQYF. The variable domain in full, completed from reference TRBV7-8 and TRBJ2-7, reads GAGVSQSPRYKVAKRGQDVALRCDPISGHVSLFWYQQALGQGPEFLTYFQNEAQLDKSGLPSDRFFAERPEGSVSTLKIQRTQQEDSAVYLCASSLGVGTSGTYEQYFGPGTRLTVT.

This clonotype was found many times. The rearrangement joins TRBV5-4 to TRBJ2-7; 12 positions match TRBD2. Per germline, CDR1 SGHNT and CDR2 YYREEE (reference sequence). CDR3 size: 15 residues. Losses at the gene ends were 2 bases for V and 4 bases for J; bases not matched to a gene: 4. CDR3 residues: CASSFPTSGGYEQYF. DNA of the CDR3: TGTGCCAGCAGCTTCCCGACTAGCGGGGGTTACGAGCAGTACTTC.

CDR3 DNA: TGTGCCAGCACCAAAAAAAGGGCCCATGAGCAGTTCTTC. Translated: CASTKKRAHEQFF. The V gene is TRBV6-5, the J gene TRBJ2-1, with D uncertain. The CDR3 runs to 13 residues. The V gene's germline CDR1 is MNHEY and CDR2 SVGAGI. The V and J ends lost 7 bases and 8 bases respectively, with 15 bases between them.

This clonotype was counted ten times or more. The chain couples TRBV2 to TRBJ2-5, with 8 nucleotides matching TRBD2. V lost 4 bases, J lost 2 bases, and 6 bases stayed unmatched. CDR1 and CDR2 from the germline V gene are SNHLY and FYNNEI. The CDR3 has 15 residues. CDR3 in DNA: TGTGCCAGCAGTGCCTCGCTAGCGGGTCAAGAGACCCAGTACTTC. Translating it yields CASSASLAGQETQYF.

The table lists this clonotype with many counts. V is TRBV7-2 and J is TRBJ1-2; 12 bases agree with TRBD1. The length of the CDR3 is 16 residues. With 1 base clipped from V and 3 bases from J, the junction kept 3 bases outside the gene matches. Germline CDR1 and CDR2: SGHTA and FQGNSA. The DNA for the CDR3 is TGTGCCAGCAGCTTAGGGGGACAGGGGGCTGACTATGGCTACACCTTC. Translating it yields CASSLGGQGADYGYTF.

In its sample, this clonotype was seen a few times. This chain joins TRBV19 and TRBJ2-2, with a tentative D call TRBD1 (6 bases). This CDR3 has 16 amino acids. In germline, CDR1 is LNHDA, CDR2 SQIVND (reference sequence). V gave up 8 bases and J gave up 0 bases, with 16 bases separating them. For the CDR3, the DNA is TGTGCCAGTGCACCGCTTAGGACAGCGAACACCGGGGAGCTGTTTTTT. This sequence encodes CASAPLRTANTGELFF.

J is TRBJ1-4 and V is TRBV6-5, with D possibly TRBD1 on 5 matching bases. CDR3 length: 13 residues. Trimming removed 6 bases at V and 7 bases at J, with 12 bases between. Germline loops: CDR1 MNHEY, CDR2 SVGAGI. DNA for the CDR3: TGTGCCAGCAGCCCCATACAGGCTGAAAAACTGTTTTTT. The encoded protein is CASSPIQAEKLFF.

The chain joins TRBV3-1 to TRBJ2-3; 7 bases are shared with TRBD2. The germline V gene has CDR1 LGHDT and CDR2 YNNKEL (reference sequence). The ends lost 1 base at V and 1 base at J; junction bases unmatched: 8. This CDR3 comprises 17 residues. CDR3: CASSQVGLADRTDTQYF. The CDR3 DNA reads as TGTGCCAGCAGCCAAGTCGGGCTAGCGGACCGCACAGATACGCAGTATTTT.

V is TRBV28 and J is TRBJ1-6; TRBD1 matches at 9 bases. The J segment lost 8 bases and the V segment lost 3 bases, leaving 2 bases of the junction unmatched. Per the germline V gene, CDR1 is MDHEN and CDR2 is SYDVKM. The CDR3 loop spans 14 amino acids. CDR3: CASSLWTGDSPLHF. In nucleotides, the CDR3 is TGTGCCAGCAGTTTGTGGACAGGGGATTCACCCCTCCACTTT.

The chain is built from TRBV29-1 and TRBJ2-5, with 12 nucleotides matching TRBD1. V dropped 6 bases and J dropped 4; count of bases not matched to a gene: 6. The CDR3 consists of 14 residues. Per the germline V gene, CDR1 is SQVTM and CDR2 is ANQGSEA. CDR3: CSVEPGQGAETQYF. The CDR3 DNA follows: TGCAGCGTCGAACCGGGACAGGGGGCAGAGACCCAGTACTTC.